The T cell receptor beta chain under discussion was sequenced for a study of T cells in Graves' hyperthyroidism and ophthalmopathy. The study, taken as a whole, reports: Ophthalmopathy was identified by the model a median approximately 6.4 months ahead of onset. Most thyroid clonotypes expanded above 0.001 appeared in blood too.

Diagnosis rested on symptoms, serum thyroxine and TRAb, thyroid ultrasound, and orbital computed tomography. Source material for PBMCs was 9 to 10 ml fresh peripheral blood. The junction had 11 bases not matched to a gene; V was cut back by 0 bases and J by 8 bases. CDR1 SGHRS and CDR2 YFSETQ come from the germline V gene. The CDR3 has 16 amino acids. This clonotype has more than one count but fewer than ten. Its antigen remains unidentified. TCR beta CDR3 region amplification was performed from RNA transcripts. When the TCR CDR3 underwent first-round RT-PCR, the HTBI primer set was used. Via MiXCR, TCRdb re-called the multiplex PCR reads, giving one row per CDR3 protein. The sample shows about 570,000 distinct CDR3 sequences, approximately 14% of them seen only once.

The receptor comes from a woman aged 40 to 50 with Graves' hyperthyroidism. Source material: blood. The chain is built from TRBV5-1 and TRBJ1-2; 9 bases map to TRBD1. Here the CDR3 reads CASSLVPTGGDEGYTF. The CDR3 nucleotides are TGCGCCAGCAGCTTGGTCCCAACAGGGGGCGATGAGGGCTACACCTTC.